The T cell receptor beta chain under discussion was sequenced for a study of blood T cell repertoires in COVID-19. Study-level information: The United States, Italy and Spain supplied acute and convalescent COVID-19 samples.

Under the authors' procedure: Reference gene primer amplification in the assay estimated nucleated cell counts. Measured with immunoSEQ multiplex PCR; TCRdb has only the in-frame clones, and not every one. Clone size and the V and J calls come from that table; the DNA yielded D and trimming. The sample contains roughly 130,000 clones, around three quarters of which appear only once. CDR3 length: 16 residues. The germline gives CDR1 LGHDT, CDR2 YNNKEL (reference sequence). V shed 1 base and J shed 0 bases, with 9 bases lying between them. The chain uses TRBV3-1 (or the pseudogene TRBV3-2) and TRBJ2-2, with D maybe TRBD2 (5 bases). This TCR came from a man in his sixties with active or convalescent COVID-19. Sample: peripheral blood. For the CDR3, the DNA is TGTGCCAGCAGCCAAGTAACGGGATCGAACACCGGGGAGCTGTTTTTT. It translates to CASSQVTGSNTGELFF.